This passage covers 9 T cell receptor beta chains from one sample sequenced in a study of cytomegalovirus exposure and HLA in healthy donors. In the PCR, 60 Vbeta and 13 Jbeta primers were used. TCRdb's table, derived via immunoSEQ multiplex PCR, lists solely in-frame clones and lacks some. The data show over 90,000 clones, approximately 76% seen once. The sequencing sample was made of PBMCs. These receptors came from a woman aged 55 to 70 in good health and CMV-seropositive.

V gene TRBV20-1 combines with J gene TRBJ2-7; D ambiguous. Trimming shortened V by 6 bases and J by 3 bases, and 9 bases separated the two germline ends. CDR1 DFQATT and CDR2 SNEGSKA come from the germline V gene (reference sequence). This CDR3 comprises 11 residues. The CDR3 protein is CSARNGYEQYF. CDR3 in DNA: TGCAGTGCCAGAAACGGCTACGAGCAGTACTTC.

The gene calls are TRBV28 and TRBJ1-1, with a tentative D call TRBD1 (5 bases). Trimming shortened V by 2 bases and J by 7 bases, and 17 bases separated the two germline ends. CDR3 length: 15 residues. CDR1 MDHEN and CDR2 SYDVKM come from the germline V gene. The CDR3 DNA is TGTGCCAGCAGTTTACATCGACAGCGGCGGGGTGAAGCTTTCTTT. The encoded protein is CASSLHRQRRGEAFF.

The chain is built from TRBV28 and TRBJ1-1; D is perhaps TRBD1 (6 bases). The CDR3 is 14 residues long. Trimming cost V 6 bases and J 5 bases, with 16 bases left between them. The germline CDR1 and CDR2 sequences are MDHEN and SYDVKM. The CDR3, as DNA: TGTGCCAGCAGCTCCCAACAGGGTCGTACTGAAGCTTTCTTT. Its translation is CASSSQQGRTEAFF.

The chain has TRBV5-4 and TRBJ1-1, with D unresolved. There are 15 residues in the CDR3. Trimming stripped 0 bases from V and 0 bases from J, with 9 bases between. Per germline, CDR1 SGHNT and CDR2 YYREEE (reference sequence). The CDR3 here is CASSLVQPVNTEAFF. The CDR3 nucleotides read TGTGCCAGCAGCTTGGTACAGCCGGTGAACACTGAAGCTTTCTTT. The entire variable domain, with the rest obtained from reference TRBV5-4 and TRBJ1-1, is as follows: ETGVTQSPTHLIKTRGQQVTLRCSSQSGHNTVSWYQQALGQGPQFIFQYYREEENGRGNFPPRFSGLQFPNYSSELNVNALELDDSALYLCASSLVQPVNTEAFFGQGTRLTVV.

This clone was counted a single time. The CDR3 coding sequence is TGTGCCAGCAGTTACTCGATGGTTAGTCGAGCTTTCTTT. The encoded protein is CASSYSMVSRAFF. The chain is built from TRBV6-5 and TRBJ1-1; D is undetermined. The CDR3 is 13 amino acids. CDR1 and CDR2 (germline): MNHEY, SVGAGI. Trimming took 0 bases from V and 10 from J, leaving 12 bases between them.

This clone was seen more than once but under ten times. This chain connects TRBV6-6 to TRBJ2-2; possibly TRBD2 for D (6 bases). Looked up from germline, CDR1 is MNHNY and CDR2 is SVGAGI (reference sequence). The V gene lost 4 bases and the J gene lost 5 bases, with 11 bases spanning the gap. This CDR3 is 14 amino acids long. In nucleotides, the CDR3 is TGTGCCAGCAGTTCTCCCGGGGGTACCGGGGAGCTGTTTTTT. This sequence encodes CASSSPGGTGELFF.

The rearrangement joins TRBV10-1 to TRBJ2-1; TRBD2 matches 14 bases. The J segment lost 7 bases and the V segment lost 10 bases, leaving 18 bases of the junction unmatched. Germline CDR1 is WNHNN and CDR2 is SYGVQD (reference sequence). The CDR3 covers 18 residues. The CDR3 sequence is CATSRGLAGGSWANEQFF. CDR3 in DNA: TGCGCCACGTCCCGAGGACTAGCGGGAGGAAGTTGGGCTAATGAGCAGTTCTTC.

The chain is built from TRBV4-1 and TRBJ1-4, with D maybe TRBD1 (6 bases). The CDR3 extends over 15 amino acids. Trimming pared 3 bases from V and 1 base from J, leaving 9 bases between. Germline loops: CDR1 MGHRA, CDR2 YSYEKL. The CDR3 nucleotides are TGCGCCAGCAGCCATGGGACACAAACTAATGAAAAACTGTTTTTT. It translates to CASSHGTQTNEKLFF.

V usage is TRBV29-1 and J usage is TRBJ2-3; possibly TRBD1 for D (6 bases). The V end was cut by 6 bases, the J end by 5 bases, with 15 bases between. CDR1 and CDR2 (germline): SQVTM, ANQGSEA. The CDR3 has 13 residues. The CDR3 sequence: CSVRNSQGDTQYF. DNA for the CDR3: TGCAGCGTCCGAAATTCACAGGGAGATACGCAGTATTTT.